This T cell receptor beta chain was recorded in a study of regulatory T cells in long-lasting Graves disease. Across the whole study: The study counted Graves' disease as persistent given over 5 years of antithyroid drugs and positive TSH receptor antibodies.

CDR1 and CDR2 (germline): SGHNT, YENEEA. The CDR3 consists of 15 residues. Trimming left V 5 bases short and J 5 bases short, with 19 bases between. For TCR beta, libraries came from iRepertoire HTBI primers and Arm-PCR of CDR3 regions. TCRdb reanalysed the multiplex PCR reads using MiXCR and keeps one entry per CDR3 protein. The sample shows 300,000 to 500,000 distinct CDR3 sequences, under 25% of them seen only once. This clonotype came up a few times. The time point is: persistent/refractory GD, antithyroid drugs over 5 years with positive TRAb. Isolated PBMC RNA provided the starting material for the TCR library. The patients were enrolled through endocrinology in Xi'an, China.

The sequenced sample was peripheral blood mononuclear cells (PBMCs), obtained when the disease was refractory, from a patient treated with antithyroid drugs. This sequence was found in a female donor with Graves disease. The gene calls are TRBV11-3 and TRBJ2-7; possibly TRBD1 or TRBD2 for D (5 bases each). Here the CDR3 reads CASSLGLEGENEQYF. The CDR3 nucleotides are TGTGCCAGCAGCCTCGGACTCGAAGGGGAGAACGAGCAGTACTTC.